One and the same sample provided the 15 T cell receptor beta chains below, sequenced in a study of beta chain features in type 1 diabetes. No antigens are known for them. General study findings and limits: Type 1 diabetes patients had TCRB CDR3s that were shorter (moderately but significantly so) in all four CD4+ subsets.

Every bit of the isolated RNA underwent reverse transcription, so sequencing read expressed TCRB transcripts. The repertoire was sequenced with immunoSEQ multiplex PCR; TCRdb's copy has only in-frame clones and lacks some. The sample records more than 120,000 clones, around an eighth being singletons. The material sequenced was central memory CD4+ T cells from blood. These receptors were obtained from a man between 18 and 29 years old with type 1 diabetes.

This clone was found a few times. The CDR3 DNA follows: TGTGCCAGCAGCGTAGGGACAGGGTCGGCCACAGATACGCAGTATTTT. This encodes CASSVGTGSATDTQYF. The J gene is TRBJ2-3, the V gene TRBV9; TRBD1 matches at 8 bases. The CDR3 covers 16 residues. J lost 2 bases, V lost 0 bases, and 5 bases had no gene match. Per the germline V gene, CDR1 is SGDLS and CDR2 is YYNGEE.

This clone was counted only a few times. CDR3 sequence reads: CSVGPDRALGEQYF. For the CDR3, the DNA is TGCAGCGTCGGACCGGACAGGGCCCTCGGGGAGCAGTACTTC. This sequence joins TRBV29-1 and TRBJ2-7, with 8 bases identical to TRBD1. J was trimmed by 7 bases and V by 6 bases; bases with no gene match: 14. This CDR3 is 14 amino acids long. The germline gives CDR1 SQVTM, CDR2 ANQGSEA.

This clone appeared a few times. The genes are TRBV5-4 and TRBJ1-6; D is uncertain. Trimming removed 2 bases at V and 5 bases at J, with 5 bases between. Germline CDR1 SGHNT, CDR2 YYREEE (reference sequence). The CDR3 has 13 amino acids. CDR3 in DNA: TGTGCCAGCAGCTTAGTAAATAATTCACCCCTCCACTTT. As protein: CASSLVNNSPLHF.

This clone appeared a few times. J is TRBJ2-5 and V is TRBV10-3; 7 bases align to TRBD1. The junction had 11 bases not matched to a gene; V was cut back by 5 bases and J by 5 bases. In germline, CDR1 is ENHRY, CDR2 SYGVKD. CDR3 length equals 15 residues. CDR3 protein: CAISSNSQGVETQYF. In nucleotides, the CDR3 is TGTGCCATCAGTTCAAACTCCCAGGGGGTGGAGACCCAGTACTTC.

This clone has a count of ten or more. The chain recombines TRBV30 with TRBJ1-3; D is undetermined. The germline CDR1 and CDR2 sequences are GTSNPN and SVGIG (reference sequence). V was pared by 0 bases and J by 2 bases, with 5 bases between. CDR3 length: 13 amino acids. CDR3 nucleotides: TGTGCCTGGAGTGTGGGGACTGGAAACACCATATATTTT. The encoded protein is CAWSVGTGNTIYF. The variable domain in full, completed from reference TRBV30 and TRBJ1-3, reads SQTIHQWPATLVQPVGSPLSLECTVEGTSNPNLYWYRQAAGRGLQLLFYSVGIGQISSEVPQNLSASRPQDRQFILSSKKLLLSDSGFYLCAWSVGTGNTIYFGEGSWLTVV.

This clone was picked up a small number of times. Other DNA sequences in the sample encode the same CDR3. This chain links TRBV14 with TRBJ2-3; no firm D call. The CDR3 runs to 13 residues. Germline CDR1 is SGHDN and CDR2 is FVKESK. Trimming cost V 4 bases and J 3 bases, with 8 bases left between them. CDR3 residues: CASSPRITDTQYF. The CDR3 DNA reads as TGTGCCAGCAGCCCGCGGATAACAGATACGCAGTATTTT.

The chain carries TRBV14 and TRBJ1-2; D gene ambiguous. The CDR3 length is 12 residues. The V gene lost 1 base and the J gene lost 7 bases, with 7 bases spanning the gap. The V gene's germline CDR1 is SGHDN and CDR2 FVKESK. The CDR3 protein is CASSQGPGGYTF. The CDR3 nucleotides read TGTGCCAGCAGCCAAGGGCCAGGTGGCTACACCTTC.

V is TRBV7-2 and J is TRBJ1-2, with D possibly being TRBD1 (6 bases). Trimming shortened V by 5 bases and J by 0 bases, and 13 bases separated the two germline ends. The CDR3 loop spans 15 amino acids. Germline CDR1 is SGHTA and CDR2 is FQGNSA. The DNA for the CDR3 is TGTGCCAGCAGCCCCAGGACAGCTACTAACTATGGCTACACCTTC. This gives the protein CASSPRTATNYGYTF.

This clone was observed a few times. This chain links TRBV6-1 with TRBJ2-5, with D unresolved. V lost 0 bases and J 6 bases, leaving 5 bases between the germline ends. Per germline, CDR1 MNHNS and CDR2 SASEGT. The CDR3 loop spans 12 amino acids. The CDR3 DNA reads as TGTGCCAGCAGTGAAGCGACGAAGACCCAGTACTTC. This sequence encodes CASSEATKTQYF.

This clone was counted a few times. The chain joins TRBV29-1 to TRBJ1-1; possible D gene TRBD1, 5 bases. V was shortened by 3 bases and J by 9 bases, with 17 bases between the two germline ends. The CDR3 contains 13 residues. The V gene's germline CDR1 is SQVTM and CDR2 ANQGSEA. The CDR3 DNA sequence: TGCAGCGTTGACTCCGAGACAGCATTAAAAGCTTTCTTT. As protein: CSVDSETALKAFF. Variable domain in full (rest from reference TRBV29-1 and TRBJ1-1): SAVISQKPSRDICQRGTSLTIQCQVDSQVTMMFWYRQQPGQSLTLIATANQGSEATYESGFVIDKFPISRPNLTFSTLTVSNMSPEDSSIYLCSVDSETALKAFFGQGTRLTVV.

The chain combines TRBV15 with TRBJ2-7; TRBD1 aligns across 7 bases. The germline CDR1 and CDR2 sequences are LNHNV and YYDKDF (reference sequence). This CDR3 has 15 amino acids. Trimming took 3 bases from V and 3 from J; bases not matched to a gene: 8. CDR3: CATSSTTGLVYEQYF. The CDR3 DNA is TGTGCCACCAGCAGCACGACAGGGTTGGTCTACGAGCAGTACTTC.

CDR3 loop: CASSPEKISNIQYF. For the CDR3, the DNA is TGTGCCAGTAGTCCCGAGAAGATCTCGAACATTCAGTACTTC. V usage is TRBV19 and J usage is TRBJ2-4; D not resolved. The V and J ends lost 5 bases and 7 bases respectively, with 15 bases between them. Germline assignment: CDR1 LNHDA and CDR2 SQIVND (reference sequence). This CDR3 has 14 residues.

This clone was picked up many times. The chain uses TRBV29-1 and TRBJ2-1; no definite D call. V was pared by 2 bases and J by 9 bases, with 11 bases between. CDR1 is SQVTM, CDR2 ANQGSEA, per germline. The CDR3 runs 12 residues. The CDR3 spells CSVELQPGEQFF. The CDR3 region has the DNA TGCAGCGTTGAACTCCAGCCCGGTGAGCAGTTCTTC.

V and J are TRBV29-1 and TRBJ1-3; a weak D match, TRBD1 (5 bases). This CDR3 is built from 14 residues. V lost 6 bases to trimming and J lost 0 bases, with 12 bases between them. CDR1 is SQVTM, CDR2 ANQGSEA, per germline. CDR3 bases: TGCAGCGTAGGGACTACAAACTCTGGAAACACCATATATTTT. Encoded protein: CSVGTTNSGNTIYF.

V gene TRBV9 combines with J gene TRBJ1-6; 7 nucleotides agree with TRBD1. Germline CDR1 and CDR2: SGDLS and YYNGEE. The CDR3 consists of 15 residues. The V and J ends lost 3 bases and 5 bases, in that order; junction bases with no gene match: 5. CDR3 coding DNA: TGTGCCAGCAGCGAGAGGGACAGAGATAATTCACCCCTCCACTTT. It codes for CASSERDRDNSPLHF.